The T cell receptor beta chain under discussion was sequenced for a study of T cell repertoires in MIS-A myocarditis (dated 2022 in TCRdb). As regards this clone: It has no known antigen specificity. Compared with germline, one end of the junction differs, possibly owing to a read error. Other nucleotide sequences from this sample produce the same CDR3.

The QIAamp DNA FFPE kit was used to extract genomic DNA from formalin-fixed paraffin-embedded autopsy tissue. Amplification of TCRbeta CDR3 regions relied on the immunoSEQ bias-controlled multiplex PCR, followed by high-throughput sequencing. The authors processed their data as follows. CDR3 sequences were collapsed and filtered by the immunoSEQ vendor pipeline to quantify abundance and frequency of each unique TCRbeta CDR3. Using a 90% global sequence identity threshold, CD-HIT clustered dominant CDR3 amino acid sequences together with SARS-CoV-2-specific ImmuneCODE TCRbeta sequences. Clones at frequencies from 0.1 to 1 were categorized as hyperexpanded, and clones at frequencies from 0.01 to 0.1 were categorized as large. For the dominant clones, CDR3 amino acid sequences and V and J gene assignments were confirmed with MiXCR. The R stringdist package was used to compute Levenshtein distances between the patient clonotypes and the ImmuneCODE hits. The source is immuneACCESS, and TCRdb retained only in-frame sequences with V and J called. Part of the clones is not carried over; for the studies checked, unresolved V genes explain less than half of this, and the remainder is unexplained. The DNA gave D and trimming, while V, J and clone size come from that table. Counted in this sample were about 10,000 clones; approximately 90% of them appeared once. The top ten clones comprise approximately 2% of the sample.

The source of this sequence is a man aged 18 to 30 with fulminant myocarditis from multisystem inflammatory syndrome in adults (MIS-A) after COVID-19. Sequencing used thoracic lymph node tissue obtained at autopsy.

At the DNA level, the sequence is TGTGCTAGCAGTTTGACGCCTCCACTAAACACTGAAGCTTTCTTT. This yields the protein CASSLTPPLNTEAFF. The rearranged chain carries TRBV28 and TRBJ1-1; there is no confident call for the D gene. Reading from cysteine to phenylalanine, the CDR3 counts 15 amino acids. Of the read, only the CDR3 DNA is kept; its 45 bases are in frame from base 1. CDR1 and CDR2, looked up from the germline V gene, are MDHEN and SYDVKM.